This T cell receptor beta chain was obtained from a study of shared clonotypes between healthy human individuals. Regarding the study as a whole: Among non-shared clonotypes, generation probabilities were lower than among those shared by all four donors.

The method was immunoSEQ multiplex PCR; TCRdb's version includes in-frame clones alone and lacks a portion of them. The table includes about 2.4 million clones, 90% to 95% detected once. On this clone: Its antigen is not identified. Other DNA sequences within the sample encode an identical CDR3.

In germline, CDR1 is SGHTA, CDR2 FQGNSA. Trimming took 5 bases from V and 2 from J, leaving 5 bases between them. The CDR3 has 12 amino acids. Sequencing was done on a sample of naive CD4+ T cells from PBMCs. As for subset: CD45RA+ positively selected. This clonotype originated in a man aged 18 to 35 in good health. Some clones in this sample may be carry-over from other donors' samples. The chain recombines TRBV7-2 with TRBJ2-3; D remains unclear. CDR3 in DNA: TGTGCCAGCAGCCCTGACACAGATACGCAGTATTTT. It translates to CASSPDTDTQYF.